This T cell receptor (beta chain) came from a study of blood T cell repertoires in COVID-19. Background on the study: Acute and convalescent COVID-19 samples came from the United States, Italy and Spain. From T cells, B-cell-depleted T cells, or PBMCs came the material, which was cDNA or gDNA.

Deletions cut 1 base from V and 2 bases from J, with 17 bases between. This CDR3 comprises 17 residues. Germline values: CDR1 MNHNS, CDR2 SASEGT. Profiling relied on immunoSEQ multiplex PCR, and the TCRdb table lists in-frame clones only, not all of them. The sample has 23,000 or so clones; 65% to 90% are singletons. This rearrangement joins TRBV6-1 to TRBJ1-2; no reliable D call. This TCR was recovered from an elderly woman with acute or convalescent COVID-19. The sequencing input was peripheral blood. The CDR3 region is CASSEDWGRRVNYGYTF. CDR3 in DNA: TGTGCCAGCAGTGAAGATTGGGGAAGGCGGGTAAACTATGGCTACACCTTC.